What follows is one TCR beta chain and its context. This entry is derived from a study of blood T cell repertoires in COVID-19. The wider study: COVID-19 samples from acute and convalescent phases originated in the United States, Italy and Spain.

Across roughly 25 US areas, participants ranged in age from 18 to 89 years. Assignments of participants to cohorts depended upon their own reported clinical history. The V and J ends lost 0 bases and 0 bases, in that order; junction bases with no gene match: 8. The CDR3 extends over 18 amino acids. Germline V gives CDR1 MGHRA, CDR2 YSYEKL. Original handling: Estimation of nucleated cell counts was performed using reference gene primer amplification. TCRdb's table, derived via immunoSEQ multiplex PCR, lists solely in-frame clones and lacks some. D and trimming were read from the DNA, whereas the V and J calls and clone size are those reported in that table. The sample shows about 140,000 clones, approximately 84% of them seen only once.

The sequenced material came from PBMCs or T cells enriched from blood (not recorded which). The TCR sequence derives from a woman aged 45 to 65 with acute COVID-19. This chain uses TRBV4-1 with TRBJ2-1; 7 bases align to TRBD2. CDR3 nucleotide sequence: TGCGCCAGCAGCCAAGAACCACCAGCGGGGAGCTCCTACAATGAGCAGTTCTTC. Amino acids: CASSQEPPAGSSYNEQFF.